The following is a TCR beta chain sequence with its context. In this sample, this clonotype turned up many times. This clone's antigen is unknown. Base qualities are not recorded, but no much larger clone differs from it by a single base. The record originates from a study of blood T cells in healthy people across ages (dated by TCRdb to about 2015). Some background on the complete study: In model experiments, template switching captured roughly one uniquely barcoded TCR beta cDNA molecule for every two T cells. Using deep sequencing normalized with unique cDNA molecular identifiers, the study measured how TCR beta repertoire diversity changes with age. Using the same blood draw, the study looked at two additional independent replicas of 1 million unique cDNA reads for two donors, one aged 18 to 30 and the other aged 80 or older. Donors were grouped into four age groups: young (average roughly 15 years), middle-aged (roughly 40), aged (about 59) and long-lived (approximately 81). To avoid experimental bias, donors of different ages were spread randomly across the sequencing lanes.

Including the terminal cysteine and phenylalanine, the CDR3 comprises 15 residues. Just CDR3 DNA is preserved here, 45 bases in frame from base 1. Reading the germline V gene gives CDR1 LGHNA and CDR2 YSLEER. Trimming costs V 0 bases and J 0 bases, and their ends lie 9 bases apart. The donors were some 39 Caucasian individuals from Russia, aged 6 to 90 years, who were systemically healthy. Each donor gave about 10 milliliters of peripheral blood, drawn into EDTA-treated Vacutainer tubes. Ficoll-Paque density-gradient centrifugation was used to isolate PBMCs, with at least 6.5 million obtained per sample. Total RNA was extracted from PBMCs with Trizol reagent, with at least 6 micrograms obtained per sample. The percentages of naive CD45RAhigh/CD27high T cells were determined by flow cytometry on a PBMC aliquot from every donor. Receptor libraries were prepared by 5' RACE. The data were produced on an Illumina HiSeq 2500. A second about 7 to 12 cycle PCR used a sample-barcoded 5' primer and a J-beta primer mix. A template-switch 5' adaptor carrying 12 random nucleotides introduced a unique molecular identifier onto each TCR beta cDNA molecule. Each sample yielded at least 3 million CDR3-containing paired-end reads. First-strand cDNA was synthesized from all RNA with the Mint cDNA synthesis kit, primed by a TRBC-specific oligonucleotide. All cDNA was treated with uracil-DNA glycosylase and then went through a first 18-cycle PCR with the universal primers M1SS and BC2_uni_R. From the authors' description of their analysis: Each sample was normalized by randomly selecting 1 million high-quality reads, each carrying a distinct molecular identifier. Instead of being binned into consensus sequences, reads with shared molecular identifiers were discarded. MiTCR, run with a Q25 quality threshold and the strictest error-elimination algorithm, handled CDR3 identification, clonotype clustering and error correction. A nonparametric unseen species model using Euler transformation provided a lower-bound estimate of total TCR beta diversity. TCRdb reanalyzed the raw reads on its own, using fastp at Q25 for trimming and MiXCR for clone calling, and kept in-frame beta chains. Entries are consolidated by CDR3 protein sequence, retaining the most common genes and DNA. None of the V and J calls come from the authors' own analysis; TCRdb made them. A total of 700,000 to 800,000 distinct CDR3 sequences appear in this sample, more than 40% of them only once. In total, the top ten clones hold 20% to 25% of the sample.

The research as a whole found: The long-lived group showed more naive CD4+ T cells, fewer expanded clones and increased TCR diversity than the aged group, suggesting age selection. Because donor CMV infection status was unknown, age-related changes in expanded clonotypes were potentially confounded. Estimates of total diversity based on one million sequenced T cells were considered lower bounds and underestimates. As age increased, observed TCR beta diversity per million T cells dropped in a roughly linear way, and a significant reduction was already evident by age 40. Because profiling used bulk unsorted PBMCs, naive and antigen-experienced compartments could not be compared conclusively. There was a strong correlation between observed TCR beta diversity and the percentage of naive T cells measured by flow cytometry.

The sequence was collected from a woman in her fifties or sixties in good health. Recombination joined TRBV4-3 with TRBJ2-7, with no reliable assignment of the D segment. Material: blood. The CDR3 reads CASSQDFGSSYEQYF. The DNA sequence reads TGCGCCAGCAGCCAAGATTTTGGCTCCTCCTACGAGCAGTACTTC.